This T cell receptor beta chain was sequenced in a study of blood T cell repertoires in COVID-19. Study-wide background: Italy, Spain and the United States were the sources of the convalescent and acute COVID-19 samples. PBMCs, B-cell-depleted T cells, or T cells provided the cDNA or gDNA that made up the material.

As handled by the study authors: The assay estimated nucleated cells by amplifying reference gene primers. Sequencing used immunoSEQ multiplex PCR; TCRdb keeps in-frame clones, though not all of them. V and J calls and clone size are as listed in that table; D and trimming were resolved from the DNA. The sample yields fewer than 250,000 clones, around 80% seen once. The CDR3 length is 18 residues. From germline, CDR1 is KGHSH and CDR2 LQKENI. Trimming at V came to 3 bases and at J to 3 bases, leaving 16 bases not matched to a gene. The sequencing sample was made of peripheral blood. The origin of this receptor is a woman aged 50 to 60 with acute or convalescent COVID-19. The V call is TRBV18, the J call TRBJ2-7, with 8 nucleotides matching TRBD2. CDR3: CASSPGSSGTRVNYEQYF. In nucleotides, the CDR3 is TGTGCCAGCTCACCCGGTTCCTCGGGGACTAGGGTAAACTACGAGCAGTACTTC.